This T cell receptor (beta chain) is from a study of blood T cells in healthy people across ages. This clonotype has just a few counts. The V gene's germline CDR1 is MNHEY and CDR2 SVGAGI. The CDR3 totals 18 residues. V shed 4 bases, J shed 4 bases, and the junction held 17 bases outside the gene matches. Next came a second PCR, run for about 6 to 11 cycles, which used a sample-barcoded 5' primer along with a J-beta primer mix. TCRdb re-called the 5' RACE reads through MiXCR, storing one row per CDR3 protein. This table holds around 780,000 distinct CDR3 sequences, 20% to 30% found once. This sample was also put to use in a study of T cells of mothers and their children.

The chain couples TRBV6-5 to TRBJ2-7; 9 positions agree with TRBD1. This receptor was identified in a boy younger than 18 in good health. The sample taken for sequencing was blood. CDR3 coding DNA: TGTGCCAGCAGTTCTTCTTCTTCGACCGGGACAGGGCTTTACGAGCAGTACTTC. Encoded protein: CASSSSSSTGTGLYEQYF.